This is a list of T cell receptor beta chains from one sample in a study of blood T cell repertoires in COVID-19. Profiling relied on immunoSEQ multiplex PCR, and the TCRdb table lists in-frame clones only, not all of them. The sample lists about 400,000 clones, 70% to 90% occurring once. Sequencing input: PBMCs or T cells enriched from blood (not recorded which). All receptors derive from a woman aged 30 to 39 with acute COVID-19. CDR3s include the opening cysteine and the closing phenylalanine or tryptophan. Fields, in order: J gene, clone size, D gene, V gene, CDR3 protein, CDR3 DNA. A D gene is named only where the DNA matches it firmly. Some rows have no size entry. The others give once, few or many, or a class for an expanded clone.

>TRBJ2-2|-|TRBD2|TRBV5-1
CASSFETSGVGELFF
TGCGCCAGCAGCTTCGAGACTAGCGGGGTCGGGGAGCTGTTTTTT
>TRBJ2-3|-|TRBD2|TRBV27
CASSLSWTSGGASTQYF
TGTGCCAGCAGTTTATCTTGGACTAGCGGGGGGGCAAGTACGCAGTATTTT
>TRBJ1-4|-|TRBD1|TRBV5-1
CASSPGTGGIEKLFF
TGCGCCAGCAGCCCAGGGACAGGGGGCATTGAAAAACTGTTTTTT
>TRBJ2-3|once|TRBD1|TRBV10-2
CASSLMTGYTDTQYF
TGCGCCAGCAGTCTAATGACAGGGTACACAGATACGCAGTATTTT
>TRBJ1-1|-|TRBD1|TRBV6-1
CASSEAPGTGSTEAFF
TGTGCCAGCAGTGAAGCCCCCGGGACAGGGTCCACTGAAGCTTTCTTT
>TRBJ1-2|-|TRBD1|TRBV4-1
CASSPADRADYGYTF
TGCGCCAGCAGCCCAGCGGACAGGGCTGACTATGGCTACACCTTC
>TRBJ1-4|-|-|TRBV19
CASAVATNEKLFF
TGTGCCAGTGCGGTAGCAACTAATGAAAAACTGTTTTTT
>TRBJ1-1|-|-|TRBV9
CASSASRGNTEAFF
TGTGCCAGCAGCGCCTCCAGGGGGAACACTGAAGCTTTCTTT
>TRBJ2-1|once|-|TRBV5-1
CASSPQGFQNGEQFF
TGCGCCAGCAGCCCTCAGGGATTCCAGAACGGTGAGCAGTTCTTC
>TRBJ1-5|-|TRBD1|TRBV19
CASSRDRARNQPQHF
TGTGCCAGTAGTAGGGACAGGGCTAGGAATCAGCCCCAGCATTTT
>TRBJ1-1|-|-|TRBV7-2
CASSSDSAGWNTEAFF
TGTGCCAGCAGCTCCGACTCCGCAGGGTGGAACACTGAAGCTTTCTTT
>TRBJ2-3|-|TRBD2|TRBV7-9
CASSRLGGAQYF
TGTGCCAGCAGCCGGTTGGGGGGGGCGCAGTATTTT
>TRBJ1-5|-|-|TRBV7-2
CASSLGGKGLPRQPQHF
TGTGCCAGCAGCTTAGGCGGGAAAGGCCTTCCCCGCCAGCCCCAGCATTTT
>TRBJ1-3|-|-|TRBV10-3
CATGLDGNTIYF
TGTGCCACCGGACTAGACGGAAACACCATATATTTT
>TRBJ2-1|-|TRBD2|TRBV7-2
CASLSGGGYNEQFF
TGTGCCAGTCTGAGCGGGGGAGGTTACAATGAGCAGTTCTTC